This is a list of T cell receptor beta chains from one sample in a study of T cell repertoires in aging, cancer and after chemotherapy. MiXCR was run by TCRdb on the multiplex PCR reads, yielding one entry per CDR3 protein. The sample lists some 8,000 distinct CDR3 sequences, 25% to 35% occurring once. The sequenced sample consisted of blood. These receptor sequences come from a human donor in good health. CDR3s include the opening cysteine and the closing phenylalanine or tryptophan. D genes are given only for firm matches. Clone size appears in some rows only: once, few, many, or a class for an expanded clone.

TRBV6-5	TRBJ1-2	12	medium-sized	-	TGTGCCAGCAAGCTAAGGGATTCGGGCTACACCTTC	CASKLRDSGYTF
TRBV5-5	TRBJ2-1	15	medium-sized	-	TGTGCCAGCAGCTTGGAAGGGCTAGCGCACAATGAGCAGTTCTTC	CASSLEGLAHNEQFF
TRBV6-5	TRBJ1-4	15	-	-	TGTGCCAGCAAGACAGGTCCACCTACTAATGAAAAACTGTTTTTT	CASKTGPPTNEKLFF
TRBV4-3	TRBJ1-4	17	-	TRBD1	TGCGCCAGCAGCCAAGACCCGCCGGGACAGGGGGCTGAAAAACTGTTTTTT	CASSQDPPGQGAEKLFF
TRBV12-3/TRBV12-4	TRBJ1-1	15	-	-	TGTGCCAGCAGTTCAACGCCCGGGAGGGACACTGAAGCTTTCTTT	CASSSTPGRDTEAFF
TRBV5-3	TRBJ2-2	18	few	TRBD2	TGTGCCAGAAGCCCGGTGGATAGCGGGGGGGCGAACACCGGGGAGCTGTTTTTT	CARSPVDSGGANTGELFF
TRBV19	TRBJ1-2	13	-	-	TGTGCCAGTAGTACTGCGGATAACTATGGCTACACCTTC	CASSTADNYGYTF
TRBV20-1	TRBJ2-3	15	-	-	TGCAGTGGACGGCTGCTGCTAGCAACCACAGATACGCAGTATTTT	CSGRLLLATTDTQYF
TRBV19	TRBJ2-6	15	medium-sized	-	TGTGCCAGTAAAAACGAGGTTCCTGGGGCCAACGTCCTGACTTTC	CASKNEVPGANVLTF
TRBV6-1	TRBJ1-5	14	few	-	TGTGCCAGCAGCAACATTCATAGCAATCAGCCCCAGCATTTT	CASSNIHSNQPQHF
TRBV6-1	TRBJ2-7	16	-	-	TGTGCCAGCAGTGAAGTATGGTCAGTCGGAACCTACGAGCAGTACTTT	CASSEVWSVGTYEQYF
TRBV20-1	TRBJ2-6	16	once	TRBD1	TGCAGTGCTAGTCGGGACAGGGAATCTGGGGCCAACGTCCTGACTTTC	CSASRDRESGANVLTF
TRBV6-2/TRBV6-3	TRBJ2-1	14	few	TRBD2	TGTGCCAGCAGGGCGGGGGTTAATGACAATGAGCAGTTCTTC	CASRAGVNDNEQFF
TRBV6-2/TRBV6-3	TRBJ1-4	15	-	-	TGTGCCAGCAGCAAACCTTCAACAACTAATGAAAAACTGTTTTTT	CASSKPSTTNEKLFF
TRBV7-2	TRBJ2-1	17	-	TRBD2	TGTGCCAGCAGTTACTCACCCACTAGCGGGGTTTACAATAAGCAGTTCTTC	CASSYSPTSGVYNKQFF
TRBV20-1	TRBJ2-3	15	-	TRBD2	TGCAGTGCTAGAGGGCGCGGGGGTGTAGTAGATACGCAGTATTTT	CSARGRGGVVDTQYF
TRBV6-2/TRBV6-3	TRBJ1-1	13	-	-	TGTGCCAGCAGATCGACGGTGAACACTGAAGCTTTCTTT	CASRSTVNTEAFF
TRBV6-1	TRBJ2-5	14	-	-	TGTGCCAGCAGTGAGAGACAGCCCCAAGAGACCCAGTACTTC	CASSERQPQETQYF
TRBV12-3/TRBV12-4	TRBJ1-5	14	-	-	TGTGCCAGCAGTTTTGGGCCCTCCAATCAGCCCCAGCATTTT	CASSFGPSNQPQHF
TRBV4-2	TRBJ2-7	15	-	-	TGCGCCAGCAGCCAAGTGGGGGCGGGTTCCTCCGAGCAGTACTTC	CASSQVGAGSSEQYF
TRBV12-3/TRBV12-4	TRBJ1-1	14	few	-	TGTGCCAGCAGACCCTGGGGGAGGGGCACTGAAGCTTTCTTT	CASRPWGRGTEAFF
TRBV19	TRBJ2-5	12	few	-	TGTGCCAGTAGTCAATCTCAAGAGACCCAGTACTTC	CASSQSQETQYF
TRBV20-1	TRBJ2-1	14	-	-	TGCAGTGCTCCTAATCGGCAGGTCTACAATGAGCAGTTCTTC	CSAPNRQVYNEQFF
TRBV6-5	TRBJ1-2	15	few	TRBD1	TGTGCCAGCAGTTCCTCGGGACAGGCTAACTATGGCTACACCTTC	CASSSSGQANYGYTF
TRBV27	TRBJ2-1	15	few	TRBD2	TGTGCCAGCAGTTTTGGTACTAGCGGGGACAATGAGCAGTTCTTC	CASSFGTSGDNEQFF
TRBV18	TRBJ2-6	15	medium-sized	-	TGTGCCAGCTCACCAAGGAGCTCTGGGGCCAACGTCCTGACTTTC	CASSPRSSGANVLTF
TRBV12-3/TRBV12-4	TRBJ2-7	12	once	TRBD2	TGTGCCAGCAGTTCGGGGGGAAGCGAGCAGTACTTC	CASSSGGSEQYF
TRBV27	TRBJ2-7	14	-	-	TGTGCCAGCAGTTTAAGCCAGTCCTCCTACGAGCAGTACTTC	CASSLSQSSYEQYF
TRBV27	TRBJ2-1	14	medium-sized	-	TGTGCCAGCAGTCTATCGACCCCGGGGAATGAGCAGTTCTTC	CASSLSTPGNEQFF
TRBV6-6	TRBJ1-1	14	-	-	TGTGCCAGCAGTTCTAACCAGGGAGTCACTGAAGCTTTCTTT	CASSSNQGVTEAFF
TRBV27	TRBJ2-5	14	medium-sized	TRBD1	TGTGCCAGCAGGATGACAGGGGGCTGGGAGACCCAGTACTTC	CASRMTGGWETQYF
TRBV12-3/TRBV12-4	TRBJ1-3	16	-	TRBD1	TGTGCCAGCAGTCCGGGGACAGGCAACTCTGGAAACACCATATATTTT	CASSPGTGNSGNTIYF
TRBV6-5	TRBJ2-7	14	few	-	TGTGCCAGCAGTTACTGGGGGGAGTCAGGTGAGCAGTACTTC	CASSYWGESGEQYF
TRBV6-5	TRBJ1-1	15	-	-	TGTGCCAGCACCATACGGGCGAACGCTAACACTGAAGCTTTCTTT	CASTIRANANTEAFF
TRBV19	TRBJ2-3	18	-	TRBD1	TGTGCCAGTAGTACGCGGACAGGGGGCTTCAAACACACAGATACGCAGTATTTT	CASSTRTGGFKHTDTQYF
TRBV4-2	TRBJ2-1	15	-	TRBD2	TGTGCCAGCAGCCCCGGACTAGCGGGGGGCGGGGAGCAGTTCTTC	CASSPGLAGGGEQFF
TRBV5-4	TRBJ1-4	12	-	-	TGTGCCAGTCCGCATGCTAATGAAAAACTGTTTTTT	CASPHANEKLFF
TRBV12-3/TRBV12-4	TRBJ2-1	16	-	TRBD2	TGTGCCAGCAGCCCCCTTGGGGGGGTGGATCCGGGTGAGCAGTTCTTC	CASSPLGGVDPGEQFF